What follows are 25 T cell receptor beta chains derived from one specimen sequenced in a study of regulatory T cells in long-lasting Graves disease (TCRdb year 2021). Read against the paper, the sample's time point label means: newly diagnosed GD, antithyroid drugs for less than 3 months. For both TCR sequencing and RNA sequencing, RNA was extracted from PBMCs in TRIzol. Libraries were prepared through multiplex PCR. The data were produced on an Illumina HiSeq 4000. TCR beta libraries were built with iRepertoire HTBI primers and Arm-PCR amplification of CDR3 regions. In TCRdb, the public reads were trimmed at Q25 with fastp and aligned with MiXCR, with productive beta chains retained. Every CDR3 protein is listed once, alongside the most common genes and DNA of its rows. This sample gives some 330,000 distinct CDR3 sequences in total; 10% to 15% of them show up just once. Under 20% of the sample goes to the ten largest clones.

This same sample was also taken into another study, of T cells in Graves' hyperthyroidism and ophthalmopathy.

The sample here was peripheral blood mononuclear cells (PBMCs), taken at new diagnosis, from a patient treated with antithyroid drugs. The source is a woman between 18 and 29 years old with Graves disease. Donor details come from another sample of the same person, matched by shared clones.

This clonotype has at least ten counts. The chain employs TRBV6-1 and TRBJ2-5, with 7 bases aligning to TRBD2. The V gene's germline CDR1 is MNHNS and CDR2 SASEGT. V was pared by 6 bases and J by 0 bases, with 7 bases of the junction left unmatched. This CDR3 is 15 amino acids long. CDR3 region: CASSERDAYQETQYF. In DNA, the CDR3 is TGTGCCAGCAGCGAGCGGGATGCGTACCAAGAGACCCAGTACTTC.

This clonotype occurred many times. The chain carries TRBV20-1 and TRBJ2-7, with TRBD1 matching over 9 bases. CDR3 size: 14 residues. Germline loops: CDR1 DFQATT, CDR2 SNEGSKA (reference sequence). With 2 bases clipped from V and 1 base from J, the junction kept 3 bases outside the gene matches. The DNA for the CDR3 is TGCAGTGCTAGACCGGGACAGGGTTCCTACGAGCAGTACTTC. Residues: CSARPGQGSYEQYF.

In this sample, this clonotype turned up many times. The chain joins TRBV6-1 to TRBJ2-7; 9 positions agree with TRBD1. The J segment lost 5 bases and the V segment lost 5 bases, leaving 10 bases of the junction unmatched. Germline CDR1 MNHNS, CDR2 SASEGT. This CDR3 spans 15 amino acids. CDR3 nucleotide sequence: TGTGCCAGCAGTCTAACCGGGACAGGGCCTCACGAGCAGTACGTC. Translated, it gives CASSLTGTGPHEQYV.

The J gene is TRBJ1-5, the V gene TRBV3-1; no definite D call. Germline V gives CDR1 LGHDT, CDR2 YNNKEL (reference sequence). Trimming pared 0 bases from V and 6 bases from J, leaving 24 bases between. The CDR3 has 19 amino acids. CDR3 in DNA: TGTGCCAGCAGCCAAGACGGGGTAGGCAGATTGGGCTTTGGTCAGCCCCAGCATTTT. It is translated as CASSQDGVGRLGFGQPQHF.

This clonotype was recorded a few times. One end of the junction fails to match germline, which may point to a read error. The rearrangement uses TRBV6-2 or TRBV6-3 and TRBJ1-4; no firm D call. CDR1 is MNHEY and CDR2 is SVGEGT in the germline V gene. This CDR3 is 17 amino acids long. CDR3 DNA sequence: TGTGCCAGCAGTTATTTCTCCTTGAGCGCAACTAATGAAAAACTGCTTTTT. It encodes CASSYFSLSATNEKLLF.

The genes are TRBV6-1 and TRBJ1-2, with 7 bases matching TRBD1. J gave up 2 bases and V 2 bases, and 2 bases lay outside the gene matches. CDR1 is MNHNS, CDR2 SASEGT, per germline. The CDR3 loop spans 14 amino acids. As DNA, the CDR3 is TGTGCCAGCAGTGAAACAGGGGAAAACTATGGCTACACCTTC. As protein: CASSETGENYGYTF.

This clonotype was counted many times. This sequence joins TRBV28 and TRBJ2-1; possibly TRBD1 for D (5 bases). The germline CDR1 and CDR2 sequences are MDHEN and SYDVKM. V lost 3 bases to trimming and J lost 5 bases, with 14 bases between them. The CDR3 is made up of 15 amino acids. DNA of the CDR3: TGTGCCAGCAGTTTGCTGGGGCGCGGAAACAATGAGCAGTTCTTC. As protein: CASSLLGRGNNEQFF.

This clonotype has a count of ten or more. The V call is TRBV20-1, the J call TRBJ1-2; D is unresolved. Deletions cut 0 bases from V and 8 bases from J, with 10 bases between. Germline lookup yields CDR1 DFQATT and CDR2 SNEGSKA (reference sequence). The CDR3 is made up of 12 amino acids. The chain's CDR3 is CSARDLQEGYTF. The CDR3 bases are TGCAGTGCTAGAGATTTGCAAGAAGGCTACACCTTC.

This clonotype was counted many times. V gene TRBV29-1 combines with J gene TRBJ2-1; no reliable D call. CDR1 is SQVTM, CDR2 ANQGSEA, per germline. Trimming removed 6 bases from V and 0 bases from J, with 6 bases in between. CDR3 length: 12 residues. The CDR3 spells CSVENSYNEQFF. In nucleotides, the CDR3 is TGCAGCGTCGAAAACTCCTACAATGAGCAGTTCTTC.

On this clonotype: A much larger clonotype is one base distant, so this may be a read error. This chain links TRBV4-3 with TRBJ2-3, with D tentatively TRBD1 or TRBD2 (6 bases each). The tail of the sequence fits TRBJ2-1 better, so the J call may be wrong. Per the germline V gene, CDR1 is LGHNA and CDR2 is YSLEER. The CDR3 length is 15 residues. In DNA form, the CDR3 reads TGCGCCAGCAGCCAAGATACAGGGAGGTGGAATGGGCAGTTCTTC. Encoded protein: CASSQDTGRWNGQFF.

This clonotype has ten or more counts. The V and J genes are TRBV28 and TRBJ2-1, with 8 bases identical to TRBD2. Judging by the DNA end, TRBJ2-5 fits better; the J call may be wrong. Germline loops: CDR1 MDHEN, CDR2 SYDVKM. There are 15 residues in the CDR3. CDR3 protein: CASSGLAPRGETQYF. The CDR3 DNA follows: TGTGCCAGCAGTGGACTAGCCCCAAGGGGAGAGACCCAGTACTTC.

This clonotype was seen ten or more times. The rearrangement joins TRBV27 to TRBJ2-7, with unresolved D. Germline V lookup: CDR1 MNHEY, CDR2 SMNVEV (reference sequence). The CDR3 covers 13 residues. The V end lost 4 bases, the J end lost 4 bases, and 11 bases lay between the germline ends. CDR3 sequence (DNA): TGTGCCAGCAGTTCCGTGGGTCCTTACGAGCAGTACTTC. It encodes CASSSVGPYEQYF.

This clonotype has at least ten counts. The chain links TRBV7-9 to TRBJ2-1; 8 nucleotides agree with TRBD2. The CDR3 is 14 residues long. The germline CDR1 and CDR2 sequences are SEHNR and FQNEAQ (reference sequence). V lost 3 bases to trimming and J lost 6 bases; unmatched junction nucleotides: 4. CDR3 nucleotide sequence: TGTGCCAGCAGCTTGACCGGGACTAGCAATGAGCAGTTCTTC. This gives the protein CASSLTGTSNEQFF.

This clonotype was picked up a small number of times. The genes are TRBV20-1 and TRBJ2-7; TRBD1 matches 7 bases. The CDR3 runs 12 residues. V shed 4 bases and J 3 bases; nucleotides not matched to a gene: 3. The germline V gene encodes CDR1 DFQATT and CDR2 SNEGSKA (reference sequence). The CDR3 spells CSAIGDSYEQYF. The DNA for the CDR3 is TGCAGTGCTATAGGGGACAGCTACGAGCAGTACTTC.

This clonotype has a count of ten or more. In nucleotides, the CDR3 is TGTGCCAGCAGTTACTCAGGGGCGCTTGGAGGCTATGGCTACACCTTC. Translation gives CASSYSGALGGYGYTF. The J gene is TRBJ1-2, the V gene TRBV6-2 or TRBV6-3, with D perhaps TRBD1 (5 bases). The CDR3 loop spans 16 amino acids. CDR1 and CDR2 from the germline V gene are MNHEY and SVGEGT. The V and J ends lost 0 bases and 4 bases respectively, with 15 bases between them.

CDR3 sequence: CASSNKGGGSGSYNEQFF. The CDR3 DNA reads as TGTGCCAGTAGTAATAAGGGGGGGGGCAGCGGCTCCTACAATGAGCAGTTCTTC. The genes are TRBV19 and TRBJ2-1; a possible D gene is TRBD2 (7 bases). This CDR3 contains 18 residues. CDR1 and CDR2 (germline): LNHDA, SQIVND (reference sequence). The V and J ends lost 4 bases and 0 bases respectively, with 19 bases between them.

The V and J genes are TRBV7-2 and TRBJ2-7, with no clear D. The CDR3 is made up of 13 amino acids. Germline CDR1 and CDR2: SGHTA and FQGNSA. The CDR3 here is CATSAVRESEQYV. The CDR3 region has the DNA TGTGCCACCAGCGCGGTAAGGGAAAGCGAGCAGTACGTC.

This clonotype has at least ten counts. The chain joins TRBV6-1 to TRBJ1-5; TRBD1 is a possible D gene (5 bases). The V gene's germline CDR1 is MNHNS and CDR2 SASEGT. Trimming took off 6 bases at V and 7 bases at J, with 19 bases between the two ends. The CDR3 extends over 15 amino acids. CDR3 sequence reads: CASSWVIGGAQPQHF. The CDR3 DNA reads TGTGCCAGCAGCTGGGTGATTGGGGGTGCGCAGCCCCAGCATTTT.

The chain carries TRBV5-1 and TRBJ2-7, with a tentative D call TRBD2 (5 bases). This CDR3 has 15 amino acids. V shed 2 bases and J shed 0 bases, with 12 bases lying between them. CDR1 is SGHRS, CDR2 YFSETQ, per germline. CDR3 coding DNA: TGCGCCAGCAGCTTTCGGGATCCCAGCTCCTACGAGCAGTACTTC. Amino acids: CASSFRDPSSYEQYF.

The CDR3 DNA sequence: TGTGCCAGCAGCTTAACCAGCTACACTGAAGCTTTCTTT. Translated: CASSLTSYTEAFF. The chain joins TRBV7-9 to TRBJ1-1; D gene ambiguous. CDR1 and CDR2 from the germline V gene are SEHNR and FQNEAQ (reference sequence). The germline V and J ends were trimmed by 2 bases and 3 bases, with 7 bases remaining between them. The CDR3 sequence is 13 residues long.

This clonotype was recorded at least ten times. J is TRBJ2-3 and V is TRBV29-1, with D unclear. V dropped 6 bases and J dropped 1 base, with 17 bases sitting between them. CDR3 length: 15 amino acids. CDR1 SQVTM and CDR2 ANQGSEA come from the germline V gene. This chain's CDR3 is CSVDLVSRGTDTQYF. The CDR3, as DNA: TGCAGCGTAGATCTCGTGTCTCGGGGCACAGATACGCAGTATTTT.

There are many counts of this clonotype. DNA of the CDR3: TGTGCCAGCAGTTACCCTCTCCGTGCAGGGGGCCAAGGGGCGCTAAACCCAGATACGCAGTATTTT. This gives the protein CASSYPLRAGGQGALNPDTQYF. The chain couples TRBV6-5 to TRBJ2-3; 8 nucleotides line up with TRBD1. This CDR3 has 22 amino acids. V trimming: 2 bases; J trimming: 4 bases; junction bases outside the gene matches: 26. CDR1 and CDR2 from the germline V gene are MNHEY and SVGAGI.

This clonotype has at least ten counts. The chain joins TRBV6-1 to TRBJ2-7, with 9 positions matching TRBD1. Per the germline V gene, CDR1 is MNHNS and CDR2 is SASEGT. The CDR3 loop spans 12 amino acids. V shed 8 bases, J shed 2 bases, and the junction held 1 base outside the gene matches. This CDR3 reads CASGQGPYEQYF. Here the CDR3 DNA reads TGTGCCAGCGGACAGGGGCCCTACGAGCAGTACTTC.

The chain is built from TRBV9 and TRBJ2-1, with D possibly TRBD1 on 7 matching bases. The CDR3 loop spans 19 amino acids. V was shortened by 4 bases and J by 3 bases, with 26 bases between the two germline ends. Germline values: CDR1 SGDLS, CDR2 YYNGEE. The CDR3 DNA follows: TGTGCCAGCAGCACCAGGGGGGACCACCCCTTCTTTTACTACAATGAGCAGTTCTTC. Amino acids: CASSTRGDHPFFYYNEQFF.

This chain connects TRBV6-2 or TRBV6-3 to TRBJ2-1; D unresolved. Deletions cut 7 bases from V and 1 base from J, with 14 bases between. Germline CDR1 MNHEY, CDR2 SVGEGT. This CDR3 is 15 amino acids long. The CDR3 protein is CASTRLLPSYNEQFF. The DNA for the CDR3 is TGTGCCAGCACCCGACTCTTACCTTCCTACAATGAGCAGTTCTTC.